These 30 T cell receptor beta chains share one sample of origin, sequenced in a study of blood T cell repertoires in COVID-19. The assay was immunoSEQ multiplex PCR, and TCRdb's table has in-frame clones only and misses some. The repertoire consists of 120,000 or so clones, with roughly 90% occurring once and the leading ten covering about 4%. What was sequenced was peripheral blood. These receptors originate from a man aged 50-59 years with active COVID-19.

V is TRBV6-6 and J is TRBJ2-7, with TRBD1 matching 8 bases. Trimming at V came to 8 bases and at J to 7 bases, leaving 10 bases not matched to a gene. Germline loops: CDR1 MNHNY, CDR2 SVGAGI (reference sequence). This CDR3 has 13 amino acids. The CDR3 here is CASGRQGANEQYF. The CDR3 region has the DNA TGTGCCAGCGGGCGTCAGGGGGCGAATGAGCAGTACTTC.

The chain couples TRBV7-9 to TRBJ2-1; 8 positions match TRBD2. V dropped 3 bases and J dropped 6; count of bases not matched to a gene: 4. This CDR3 has 14 residues. Per the germline V gene, CDR1 is SEHNR and CDR2 is FQNEAQ (reference sequence). In DNA, the CDR3 is TGTGCCAGCAGCTTTGGGACTAGTAGCAATGAGCAGTTCTTC. Its translation: CASSFGTSSNEQFF.

The CDR3 nucleotides read TGTGCCAGCAGTCCGACAGGGGACTATGGCTACACCTTC. Translating it yields CASSPTGDYGYTF. The chain is built from TRBV6-2 or TRBV6-3 and TRBJ1-2; 8 bases are shared with TRBD1. Germline CDR1 and CDR2: MNHEY and SVGEGT. Trimming cost V 5 bases and J 3 bases; bases outside gene matches: 2. CDR3 length equals 13 residues.

This clone came up once. The chain employs TRBV18 and TRBJ2-5; weak D call: TRBD2 (5 bases). Germline V gene data show CDR1 as KGHSH and CDR2 as LQKENI. The CDR3 spans 16 residues. Trimming pared 3 bases from V and 4 bases from J, leaving 18 bases between. The CDR3 region has the DNA TGTGCCAGCTCACCCCGAGTTGCTACACGGGGAGAGACCCAGTACTTC. It translates to CASSPRVATRGETQYF.

In regard to this clone: At one end the junction does not follow the germline gene, possibly because of a read error. The chain employs TRBV2 and TRBJ2-1; 12 positions agree with TRBD2. CDR3 length: 16 residues. The germline V gene has CDR1 SNHLY and CDR2 FYNNEI. This chain's CDR3 is CASREGLAGSYNEQFF. As DNA, the CDR3 is TGTGCCAGCAGAGAAGGACTAGCGGGGTCTTACAATGAGCAGTTCTTC.

This sequence joins TRBV19 and TRBJ2-4, with TRBD1 matching 7 bases. This CDR3 region has 15 residues. With 4 bases clipped from V and 0 bases from J, the junction kept 3 bases outside the gene matches. From germline, CDR1 is LNHDA and CDR2 SQIVND (reference sequence). CDR3 sequence reads: CASSTTGLAKNIQYF. DNA for the CDR3: TGTGCCAGTAGTACGACAGGGCTAGCCAAAAACATTCAGTACTTC.

The chain combines TRBV19 with TRBJ1-6, with TRBD1 matching 8 bases. The CDR3 runs to 14 residues. Germline CDR1 LNHDA, CDR2 SQIVND (reference sequence). Germline trimming cut 7 bases from V and 7 bases from J; bases unmatched to any gene: 6. CDR3 coding DNA: TGTGCCAGTAAACCGGGACAGGAGAATTCACCCCTCCACTTT. It specifies CASKPGQENSPLHF.

The V and J genes are TRBV5-1 and TRBJ1-5; TRBD1 matches 7 bases. Germline values: CDR1 SGHRS, CDR2 YFSETQ. This CDR3 has 15 amino acids. J lost 4 bases, V lost 2 bases, and 6 bases had no gene match. The CDR3 here is CASSLGGTENQPQHF. CDR3 coding DNA: TGCGCCAGCAGCTTAGGGGGGACAGAAAATCAGCCCCAGCATTTT. Together with reference TRBV5-1 and TRBJ1-5, the CDR3 gives the full variable domain: KAGVTQTPRYLIKTRGQQVTLSCSPISGHRSVSWYQQTPGQGLQFLFEYFSETQRNKGNFPGRFSGRQFSNSRSEMNVSTLELGDSALYLCASSLGGTENQPQHFGDGTRLSIL.

The CDR3 reads CASREGAWKLFF. Here the CDR3 DNA reads TGCGCCAGCAGAGAGGGGGCATGGAAACTGTTTTTT. The V and J genes are TRBV5-1 and TRBJ1-4, with 7 bases fitting TRBD1. The germline V gene has CDR1 SGHRS and CDR2 YFSETQ. V shed 5 bases and J 11 bases; nucleotides not matched to a gene: 6. This CDR3 comprises 12 residues.

This clone was seen once. The J gene is TRBJ1-5, the V gene TRBV6-5, with D maybe TRBD1 (5 bases). In germline, CDR1 is MNHEY, CDR2 SVGAGI. CDR3 length: 12 residues. With 6 bases removed from V and 8 bases from J, the gap between germline ends came to 11 bases. This chain's CDR3 is CASRRPGEPQHF. The CDR3 DNA follows: TGTGCCAGCAGACGTCCGGGGGAGCCCCAGCATTTT.

The chain employs TRBV7-9 and TRBJ2-3; D may be TRBD2 (6 bases). The V end was cut by 0 bases, the J end by 4 bases, with 17 bases between. The CDR3 contains 17 residues. CDR1 and CDR2 (germline): SEHNR, FQNEAQ (reference sequence). The CDR3 sequence is CASSLAQSRLGADTQYF. CDR3 in DNA: TGTGCCAGCAGCTTAGCCCAGTCTCGACTAGGGGCAGATACGCAGTATTTT. The variable domain in full, with the rest retrieved from reference TRBV7-9 and TRBJ2-3, is DTGVSQNPRHKITKRGQNVTFRCDPISEHNRLYWYRQTLGQGPEFLTYFQNEAQLEKSRLLSDRFSAERPKGSFSTLEIQRTEQGDSAMYLCASSLAQSRLGADTQYFGPGTRLTVL.

The CDR3 sequence is CASSGGTGLSYGYTF. The CDR3 DNA is TGTGCCAGCAGCGGGGGGACAGGGCTTTCCTATGGCTACACCTTC. The rearrangement joins TRBV5-4 to TRBJ1-2; 9 bases align to TRBD1. The CDR3 has 15 residues. In germline, CDR1 is SGHNT, CDR2 YYREEE (reference sequence). Losses at the gene ends were 4 bases for V and 4 bases for J; bases not matched to a gene: 8.

V usage is TRBV27 and J usage is TRBJ2-3, with TRBD2 identical over 8 bases. Germline CDR1 is MNHEY and CDR2 is SMNVEV (reference sequence). After removal of 6 bases from V and 6 bases from J, the junction contained 5 bases not matched to a gene. This CDR3 region has 13 residues. CDR3 DNA sequence: TGTGCCAGCAGGGATAGCGGGGTGGATACGCAGTATTTT. Translated: CASRDSGVDTQYF.

The chain links TRBV30 to TRBJ1-1; no definite D call. The CDR3 contains 13 residues. The V end was cut by 0 bases, the J end by 1 base, with 6 bases between. The germline CDR1 and CDR2 sequences are GTSNPN and SVGIG (reference sequence). This CDR3 is CAWSVGGNTEAFF. The CDR3, as DNA: TGTGCCTGGAGTGTGGGAGGGAACACTGAAGCTTTCTTT.

The rearrangement uses TRBV5-6 and TRBJ1-1, with D uncertain. Germline-derived CDR1 and CDR2 are SGHDT and YYEEEE. This CDR3 region has 13 residues. Trimming cost V 3 bases and J 1 base, with 7 bases left between them. DNA of the CDR3: TGTGCCAGCAGCTGGGCGGGGAACACTGAAGCTTTCTTT. Translating gives CASSWAGNTEAFF. The full variable domain, its missing parts supplied by reference TRBV5-6 and TRBJ1-1, is DAGVTQSPTHLIKTRGQQVTLRCSPKSGHDTVSWYQQALGQGPQFIFQYYEEEERQRGNFPDRFSGHQFPNYSSELNVNALLLGDSALYLCASSWAGNTEAFFGQGTRLTVV.

For the CDR3, the DNA is TGTGCCAGCTCACCACCGGGACAGGGTAACAATGAGCAGTTCTTC. Protein: CASSPPGQGNNEQFF. V gene TRBV18 combines with J gene TRBJ2-1, with 9 bases matching TRBD1. The CDR3 contains 15 residues. Germline CDR1 and CDR2: KGHSH and LQKENI. Trimming at V came to 0 bases and at J to 5 bases, leaving 2 bases not matched to a gene.

The rearrangement uses TRBV5-4 and TRBJ1-3, with D possibly TRBD1 on 6 matching bases. Trimming removed 2 bases from V and 4 bases from J, with 10 bases in between. The CDR3 has 14 residues. Germline CDR1 and CDR2: SGHNT and YYREEE (reference sequence). The CDR3 region is CASSFWGPGNTIYF. In DNA form, the CDR3 reads TGTGCCAGCAGCTTTTGGGGGCCCGGAAACACCATATATTTT.

The chain has TRBV11-2 and TRBJ2-3, with 7 bases lining up with TRBD2. CDR1 SGHAT and CDR2 FQNNGV come from the germline V gene. The CDR3 loop spans 13 amino acids. The V gene end was trimmed by 1 base and the J gene end by 14 bases; junction bases not matched to a gene: 9. CDR3 in amino acids: CASSLVTGGESYF. Here the CDR3 DNA reads TGTGCCAGCAGCTTAGTTACTGGGGGGGAGTCGTATTTT.

This chain joins TRBV9 and TRBJ2-1; D gene ambiguous. Trimming left V 5 bases short and J 0 bases short, with 6 bases between. CDR3 length equals 13 residues. The germline V gene has CDR1 SGDLS and CDR2 YYNGEE. CDR3 coding DNA: TGTGCCAGCAGTCCCAACTCCTACAATGAGCAGTTCTTC. Amino acids: CASSPNSYNEQFF. Looking up the rest from reference TRBV9 and TRBJ2-1 gives the full variable domain: DSGVTQTPKHLITATGQRVTLRCSPRSGDLSVYWYQQSLDQGLQFLIQYYNGEERAKGNILERFSAQQFPDLHSELNLSSLELGDSALYFCASSPNSYNEQFFGPGTRLTVL.

This rearrangement joins TRBV9 to TRBJ1-2, with D unresolved. Germline CDR1 and CDR2: SGDLS and YYNGEE. The V end lost 0 bases, the J end lost 3 bases, and 15 bases lay between the germline ends. This CDR3 spans 16 amino acids. The CDR3 nucleotides are TGTGCCAGCAGCGTAGGTGGAAACAGTTTGGACTATGGCTACACCTTC. Translating it yields CASSVGGNSLDYGYTF.

The table lists this clone with a count of one. The rearrangement uses TRBV20-1 and TRBJ2-7; a possible D gene is TRBD1 (6 bases). This CDR3 spans 12 amino acids. Germline CDR1 and CDR2: DFQATT and SNEGSKA (reference sequence). V lost 3 bases to trimming and J lost 7 bases, with 13 bases between them. The CDR3 reads CSASGGRGEQYF. For the CDR3, the DNA is TGCAGTGCTAGTGGGGGCCGTGGGGAGCAGTACTTC.

DNA for the CDR3: TGTGCCAGTAGTCCCCGCACCGGGGAGCTGTTTTTT. It codes for CASSPRTGELFF. The chain uses TRBV19 and TRBJ2-2; D unclear. Per the germline V gene, CDR1 is LNHDA and CDR2 is SQIVND (reference sequence). The CDR3 contains 12 residues. V was shortened by 5 bases and J by 4 bases, with 5 bases between the two germline ends.

DNA for the CDR3: TGTGCCAGCAGTTCCGACAGGGTCACTGAAGCTTTCTTT. The encoded protein is CASSSDRVTEAFF. This chain uses TRBV12-3 or TRBV12-4 with TRBJ1-1; 7 nucleotides agree with TRBD1. The CDR3 runs 13 residues. Trimming at V came to 4 bases and at J to 4 bases, leaving 3 bases not matched to a gene.

V usage is TRBV19 and J usage is TRBJ2-2; D unresolved. V lost 6 bases and J lost 1, with 15 bases in between. The germline CDR1 and CDR2 sequences are LNHDA and SQIVND (reference sequence). This CDR3 has 16 residues. CDR3 protein: CASSPVGRLNTGELFF. For the CDR3, the DNA is TGTGCCAGTAGCCCAGTTGGCAGATTGAACACCGGGGAGCTGTTTTTT.

A few counts support this clone. The chain is built from TRBV7-9 and TRBJ2-1; weak D call: TRBD2 (5 bases). This CDR3 spans 14 amino acids. V was clipped by 3 bases and J by 0 bases, with 6 bases between them. Germline loops: CDR1 SEHNR, CDR2 FQNEAQ (reference sequence). CDR3 protein: CASSFEGSYNEQFF. The CDR3 bases are TGTGCCAGCAGCTTTGAGGGCTCCTACAATGAGCAGTTCTTC.

DNA of the CDR3: TGTGCCAGCAGCACCTGGGACAGAGAGAACACCGGGGAGCTGTTTTTT. The encoded protein is CASSTWDRENTGELFF. The rearrangement uses TRBV7-8 and TRBJ2-2; 7 bases match TRBD1. Germline CDR1 and CDR2: SGHVS and FQNEAQ. The CDR3 extends over 16 amino acids. J lost 1 base, V lost 5 bases, and 7 bases had no gene match.

The V and J genes are TRBV6-2 or TRBV6-3 and TRBJ2-2; D might be TRBD1 (5 bases). Trimming took off 6 bases at V and 1 base at J, with 12 bases between the two ends. The germline V gene encodes CDR1 MNHEY and CDR2 SVGEGT. This CDR3 has 15 amino acids. For the CDR3, the DNA is TGTGCCAGCAGCTTAGACAGTCGGAACACCGGGGAGCTGTTTTTT. This gives the protein CASSLDSRNTGELFF.

The CDR3 here is CASSLDGSFNEKLFF. CDR3 in DNA: TGTGCCAGCAGCTTAGATGGCAGTTTTAATGAAAAACTGTTTTTT. The chain recombines TRBV7-9 with TRBJ1-4; unclear D gene. This CDR3 is 15 amino acids long. Trimming stripped 1 base from V and 4 bases from J, with 10 bases between. The germline gives CDR1 SEHNR, CDR2 FQNEAQ (reference sequence).

The rearrangement uses TRBV5-1 and TRBJ1-1, with TRBD1 identical over 7 bases. Unmatched junction bases numbered 12, after V lost 8 bases and J lost 5 bases. The CDR3 has 14 residues. CDR1 and CDR2 (germline): SGHRS, YFSETQ. CDR3 nucleotide sequence: TGCGCCAGTTCCAACACAGGGGCGGGGACTGAAGCTTTCTTT. This translates into CASSNTGAGTEAFF.

This chain joins TRBV9 and TRBJ2-3; D is perhaps TRBD2 (6 bases). Germline CDR1 is SGDLS and CDR2 is YYNGEE. V lost 3 bases, J lost 5 bases, and 22 bases lay in between. This CDR3 comprises 17 residues. CDR3 DNA sequence: TGTGCCAGCAGCGCGAGAGGACAAGGGGACTCGGGAGATACGCAGTATTTT. This translates into CASSARGQGDSGDTQYF.